The clone carrying this T cell receptor (beta chain) appeared once. This sample is part of a study of OX40 agonist ivuxolimab in advanced cancers. Study-level background: A male proportion of more than 75% was recorded, with mean age around 62 years and range about 23 to 80. Prior anti-PD-1, anti-PD-L1 or anti-CTLA-4 therapy did not bar entry, and more than 35% had some. Three dose-escalation patients had partial responses: one with hepatocellular carcinoma and two with cutaneous melanoma.

Method: immunoSEQ multiplex PCR; TCRdb's copy keeps in-frame clones and lacks some. The data hold tens of thousands of clones, with 80% to 90% observed a single time. Germline V CDR1 and CDR2: MNHEY, SVGAGI. This CDR3 spans 13 amino acids. V was clipped by 7 bases and J by 0 bases, with 9 bases between them. The TCR sequence derives from an adult with an advanced solid tumor such as melanoma, head and neck, liver or kidney cancer. The chain joins TRBV6-5 to TRBJ1-1, with D perhaps matching TRBD1 (5 bases). The specimen comprised CD4+ or CD8+ T cells sorted from blood, sampled in a trial of the OX40 agonist ivuxolimab. The CDR3 DNA follows: TGTGCCAGCAAAAGACAGATGAACACTGAAGCTTTCTTT. It translates to CASKRQMNTEAFF.